The present entry profiles one T cell receptor beta chain with its context. What it binds is unknown. Produced via immunoSEQ multiplex PCR; TCRdb's table is partial and in-frame only. The profile shows around 140,000 clones, around 93% of them singletons. This specimen comes from a study of OX40 agonist ivuxolimab in advanced cancers. Study at large: Participants averaged 60 years of age (range 23 to 79) and were 82.7% male. Whole-study findings and limits: Among patients with partial responses at 0.1-3.0 mg/kg, clonal expansion was among the lowest. Relative to CD4+ cells, CD8+ T cells on average had more expanded clones.

V lost 2 bases and J lost 7, with 11 bases in between. In germline, CDR1 is MNHNY, CDR2 SVGAGI (reference sequence). The CDR3 spans 13 residues. The TCR was taken from an adult with an advanced solid tumor such as melanoma, head and neck, liver or kidney cancer. The chain combines TRBV6-6 with TRBJ1-2; D remains ambiguous. The starting material was CD4+ or CD8+ T cells sorted from blood, obtained in a trial of the OX40 agonist ivuxolimab. CDR3 amino acids: CASSYDSKGGYTF. The DNA of the CDR3 is TGTGCCAGCAGTTACGATAGTAAGGGTGGCTACACCTTC.